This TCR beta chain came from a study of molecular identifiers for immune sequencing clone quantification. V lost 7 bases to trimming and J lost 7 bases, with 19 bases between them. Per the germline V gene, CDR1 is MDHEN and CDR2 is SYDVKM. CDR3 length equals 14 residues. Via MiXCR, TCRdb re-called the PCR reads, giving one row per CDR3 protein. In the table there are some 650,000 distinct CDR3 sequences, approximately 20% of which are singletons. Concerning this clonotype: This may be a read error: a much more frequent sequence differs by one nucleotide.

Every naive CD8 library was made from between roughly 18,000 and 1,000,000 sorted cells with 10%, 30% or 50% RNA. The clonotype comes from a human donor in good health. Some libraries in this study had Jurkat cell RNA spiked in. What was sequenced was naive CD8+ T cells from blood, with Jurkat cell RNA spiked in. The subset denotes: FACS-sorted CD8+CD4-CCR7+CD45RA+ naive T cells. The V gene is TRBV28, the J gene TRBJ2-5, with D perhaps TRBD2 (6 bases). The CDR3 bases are TGTGCCAGCAATCCACTAGCCTACGTGGGGACCCAGTACTTC. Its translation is CASNPLAYVGTQYF.